A selection of T cell receptor beta chains follows, all from one sample in a study of PD-L1 blockade in urothelial cancer. TCRdb's table, derived via immunoSEQ multiplex PCR, lists solely in-frame clones and lacks some. The sample contains about 35,000 clones, roughly 36% of which appear only once. The source was tumor tissue, collected before atezolizumab (anti-PD-L1) treatment. The receptors were sampled from a man between 60 and 75 years old with urothelial cancer. The CDR3 runs from the conserved cysteine through the conserved F or W. Fields, in order: V gene, clone size, D gene, J gene, CDR3 protein, CDR3 DNA. A D gene is named only where the DNA matches it firmly. Clone size is stated in some rows and not others, as once, few, many or a class when expanded.

v_call: TRBV18
clone_size: .
d_call: .
j_call: TRBJ2-1
cdr3_aa: CASSPPWQGASYNEQFF
cdr3_nt: TGTGCCAGCTCACCACCTTGGCAGGGAGCCTCCTACAATGAGCAGTTCTTC

v_call: TRBV28
clone_size: .
d_call: .
j_call: TRBJ1-2
cdr3_aa: CASHTGIYGYTF
cdr3_nt: TGTGCCAGCCACACAGGGATCTATGGCTACACCTTC

v_call: TRBV6-8
clone_size: medium-sized
d_call: .
j_call: TRBJ1-1
cdr3_aa: CASLDGGLRAEAFF
cdr3_nt: TGTGCCAGCCTCGACGGGGGGCTGAGGGCTGAAGCTTTCTTT

v_call: TRBV18
clone_size: few
d_call: .
j_call: TRBJ2-5
cdr3_aa: CASSPGTEETQYF
cdr3_nt: TGTGCCAGCTCACCGGGGACGGAAGAGACCCAGTACTTC

v_call: TRBV28
clone_size: .
d_call: TRBD2
j_call: TRBJ2-7
cdr3_aa: CASSSSGRQRAYEQYF
cdr3_nt: TGTGCCAGCAGTTCTAGCGGGAGGCAGAGGGCCTACGAGCAGTACTTC

v_call: TRBV28
clone_size: .
d_call: .
j_call: TRBJ2-7
cdr3_aa: CASSFTGSKSYEQYF
cdr3_nt: TGTGCCAGCAGTTTTACAGGGAGTAAGTCCTACGAGCAGTACTTC

v_call: TRBV5-1
clone_size: once
d_call: .
j_call: TRBJ1-2
cdr3_aa: CASSLSISGGNYGYTF
cdr3_nt: TGCGCCAGCAGCTTGAGTATCTCGGGGGGTAACTATGGCTACACCTTC

v_call: TRBV28
clone_size: once
d_call: TRBD2
j_call: TRBJ2-7
cdr3_aa: CASKGPGTTGFYEQYF
cdr3_nt: TGTGCCAGCAAGGGGCCCGGGACTACCGGATTCTACGAGCAGTACTTC

v_call: TRBV18
clone_size: once
d_call: TRBD1
j_call: TRBJ1-2
cdr3_aa: CASSPSTGEGYGYTF
cdr3_nt: TGTGCCAGCTCACCCTCGACAGGGGAGGGCTATGGCTACACCTTC

v_call: TRBV7-1
clone_size: many
d_call: .
j_call: TRBJ1-2
cdr3_aa: CASSPGEILGYTF
cdr3_nt: TGTGCCAGCAGCCCGGGAGAGATATTAGGCTACACCTTC

v_call: TRBV5-1
clone_size: .
d_call: .
j_call: TRBJ1-4
cdr3_aa: CASSFRDMNEKLFF
cdr3_nt: TGCGCCAGCAGCTTTCGTGACATGAATGAAAAACTGTTTTTT

v_call: TRBV18
clone_size: .
d_call: TRBD1
j_call: TRBJ1-5
cdr3_aa: CASSEGTVDSNQPQHF
cdr3_nt: TGTGCCAGCTCAGAGGGGACAGTAGATAGCAATCAGCCCCAGCATTTT

v_call: TRBV28
clone_size: .
d_call: .
j_call: TRBJ1-3
cdr3_aa: CASSSLQGFGNTIYF
cdr3_nt: TGTGCCAGCAGTTCCCTACAGGGTTTTGGAAACACCATATATTTT

v_call: TRBV19
clone_size: .
d_call: TRBD2
j_call: TRBJ2-1
cdr3_aa: CASRTSGRNNEQFF
cdr3_nt: TGTGCCAGTAGGACTAGCGGGAGAAACAATGAGCAGTTCTTC

v_call: TRBV6-8
clone_size: medium-sized
d_call: .
j_call: TRBJ1-6
cdr3_aa: CASSREANSPLHF
cdr3_nt: TGTGCCAGCAGTCGGGAGGCAAATTCACCCCTCCACTTT

v_call: TRBV30
clone_size: .
d_call: TRBD1
j_call: TRBJ1-5
cdr3_aa: CAWTWTGNRQPQHF
cdr3_nt: TGTGCCTGGACTTGGACAGGGAATCGACAGCCCCAGCATTTT

v_call: TRBV19
clone_size: .
d_call: .
j_call: TRBJ2-5
cdr3_aa: CASSRTGTSYQETQYF
cdr3_nt: TGTGCCAGTAGTCGGACCGGGACATCGTACCAAGAGACCCAGTACTTC

v_call: TRBV6-1
clone_size: few
d_call: .
j_call: TRBJ2-2
cdr3_aa: CASSEAGVGELFF
cdr3_nt: TGTGCCAGCAGTGAAGCGGGGGTCGGGGAGCTGTTTTTT

v_call: TRBV30
clone_size: .
d_call: .
j_call: TRBJ1-2
cdr3_aa: CAWSGQGKGYTF
cdr3_nt: TGTGCCTGGAGTGGGCAGGGGAAAGGCTACACCTTC

v_call: TRBV5-1
clone_size: .
d_call: .
j_call: TRBJ1-2
cdr3_aa: CASRPNPGADGYTF
cdr3_nt: TGCGCCAGCAGACCGAACCCCGGGGCGGATGGCTACACCTTC

v_call: TRBV6-8
clone_size: few
d_call: .
j_call: TRBJ1-2
cdr3_aa: CASSWNTYGYTF
cdr3_nt: TGTGCCAGCAGTTGGAATACCTATGGCTACACCTTC

v_call: TRBV19
clone_size: few
d_call: .
j_call: TRBJ1-5
cdr3_aa: CASSIGAGGLNQPQHF
cdr3_nt: TGTGCCAGTAGTATAGGCGCAGGAGGGCTCAATCAGCCCCAGCATTTT

v_call: TRBV6-8
clone_size: .
d_call: .
j_call: TRBJ1-3
cdr3_aa: CASSADILTIYF
cdr3_nt: TGTGCCAGCAGTGCGGACATTTTAACCATATATTTT

v_call: TRBV11-3
clone_size: few
d_call: TRBD1
j_call: TRBJ2-3
cdr3_aa: CASSSSGTGAPDTQYF
cdr3_nt: TGTGCCAGCAGCTCGAGCGGGACAGGGGCCCCAGATACGCAGTATTTT

v_call: TRBV11-3
clone_size: few
d_call: TRBD1
j_call: TRBJ2-5
cdr3_aa: CASSSPGGTQTQYF
cdr3_nt: TGTGCCAGCAGCTCGCCAGGGGGCACTCAGACCCAGTACTTC

v_call: TRBV6-8
clone_size: .
d_call: .
j_call: TRBJ1-2
cdr3_aa: CASRLQGQGFGGYTF
cdr3_nt: TGTGCCAGCCGGTTACAGGGTCAGGGCTTTGGTGGCTACACCTTC

v_call: TRBV6-4
clone_size: .
d_call: TRBD1
j_call: TRBJ2-2
cdr3_aa: CASSLQGSVAGELFF
cdr3_nt: TGTGCCAGCAGCCTACAGGGGTCAGTCGCCGGGGAGCTGTTTTTT

v_call: TRBV28
clone_size: few
d_call: .
j_call: TRBJ1-4
cdr3_aa: CASTATTNEKLFF
cdr3_nt: TGTGCCAGCACCGCTACAACTAATGAAAAACTGTTTTTT

v_call: TRBV9
clone_size: few
d_call: TRBD1
j_call: TRBJ1-2
cdr3_aa: CASPDRSYGYTF
cdr3_nt: TGTGCCAGCCCGGACAGGAGCTATGGCTACACCTTC

v_call: TRBV10-2
clone_size: .
d_call: TRBD2
j_call: TRBJ2-7
cdr3_aa: CASSDLQGLAGNEQYF
cdr3_nt: TGCGCCAGCAGTGATCTCCAGGGACTAGCGGGGAACGAGCAGTACTTC

v_call: TRBV15
clone_size: .
d_call: .
j_call: TRBJ1-5
cdr3_aa: CATSKGADGNQPQHF
cdr3_nt: TGTGCCACCAGCAAAGGGGCGGATGGCAATCAGCCCCAGCATTTT

v_call: TRBV9
clone_size: once
d_call: .
j_call: TRBJ2-1
cdr3_aa: CASSVSPQIDNEQFF
cdr3_nt: TGTGCCAGCAGCGTGAGCCCTCAGATTGACAATGAGCAGTTCTTC

v_call: TRBV28
clone_size: .
d_call: TRBD2
j_call: TRBJ2-1
cdr3_aa: CASVTQREWNNEQFF
cdr3_nt: TGTGCCAGCGTAACTCAGCGGGAGTGGAATAATGAGCAGTTCTTC

v_call: TRBV18
clone_size: .
d_call: .
j_call: TRBJ1-1
cdr3_aa: CASSPDPNTEAFF
cdr3_nt: TGTGCCAGCTCACCCGACCCGAACACTGAAGCTTTCTTT

v_call: TRBV4-1
clone_size: .
d_call: TRBD2
j_call: TRBJ2-7
cdr3_aa: CASSAAGKTYEQYF
cdr3_nt: TGCGCCAGCAGCGCAGCGGGGAAGACCTACGAGCAGTACTTC

v_call: TRBV5-1
clone_size: .
d_call: TRBD2
j_call: TRBJ2-5
cdr3_aa: CASSGLAGKETQYF
cdr3_nt: TGCGCCAGCAGCGGACTAGCGGGTAAAGAGACCCAGTACTTC

v_call: TRBV30
clone_size: .
d_call: TRBD1
j_call: TRBJ1-6
cdr3_aa: CAWTGQLTSPLHF
cdr3_nt: TGTGCCTGGACGGGACAGTTGACTTCACCCCTCCACTTT

v_call: TRBV5-1
clone_size: .
d_call: TRBD2
j_call: TRBJ2-1
cdr3_aa: CASSLVARGGINEQFF
cdr3_nt: TGCGCCAGCAGCTTGGTGGCGCGGGGGGGAATCAATGAGCAGTTCTTC

v_call: TRBV11-3
clone_size: many
d_call: .
j_call: TRBJ2-5
cdr3_aa: CASSLGLGAAETQYF
cdr3_nt: TGTGCCAGCAGCTTGGGGTTAGGGGCCGCAGAGACCCAGTACTTC

v_call: TRBV19
clone_size: .
d_call: .
j_call: TRBJ2-7
cdr3_aa: CASSNGQSYEQYF
cdr3_nt: TGTGCCAGTAGTAACGGACAATCCTACGAGCAGTACTTC

v_call: TRBV28
clone_size: .
d_call: .
j_call: TRBJ2-1
cdr3_aa: CASSQSSGWRNEQFF
cdr3_nt: TGTGCCAGCAGTCAATCGAGCGGATGGCGGAATGAGCAGTTCTTC

v_call: TRBV19
clone_size: .
d_call: .
j_call: TRBJ2-6
cdr3_aa: CASRMGRVVGSGANVLTF
cdr3_nt: TGTGCCAGTAGAATGGGCAGGGTGGTTGGATCTGGGGCCAACGTCCTGACTTTC

v_call: TRBV19
clone_size: .
d_call: TRBD1
j_call: TRBJ1-1
cdr3_aa: CASSRQGGEAFF
cdr3_nt: TGTGCCAGTAGTAGACAGGGGGGAGAGGCTTTCTTT

v_call: TRBV19
clone_size: .
d_call: .
j_call: TRBJ2-3
cdr3_aa: CASSIGPSSGVPTDTQYF
cdr3_nt: TGTGCCAGTAGTATAGGGCCCAGCTCAGGGGTCCCCACAGATACGCAGTATTTT

v_call: TRBV6-8
clone_size: .
d_call: .
j_call: TRBJ2-7
cdr3_aa: CASSIPTYEQYF
cdr3_nt: TGTGCCAGCAGCATACCGACCTACGAGCAGTACTTC

v_call: TRBV19
clone_size: .
d_call: .
j_call: TRBJ1-1
cdr3_aa: CASSIGGGTEAFF
cdr3_nt: TGTGCCAGTAGTATAGGGGGGGGCACTGAAGCTTTCTTT

v_call: TRBV6-8
clone_size: few
d_call: .
j_call: TRBJ1-5
cdr3_aa: CASRTDRRGLNQPQHF
cdr3_nt: TGTGCCAGCAGGACCGACAGGCGGGGTCTTAATCAGCCCCAGCATTTT

v_call: TRBV15
clone_size: .
d_call: .
j_call: TRBJ2-7
cdr3_aa: CATSEGLTGYEQYF
cdr3_nt: TGTGCCACCAGCGAAGGATTGACAGGTTACGAGCAGTACTTC

v_call: TRBV6-8
clone_size: .
d_call: .
j_call: TRBJ2-7
cdr3_aa: CASRLRPTGSYEQYF
cdr3_nt: TGTGCCAGCAGACTCCGTCCGACAGGTTCCTACGAACAGTACTTC

v_call: TRBV19
clone_size: .
d_call: .
j_call: TRBJ1-1
cdr3_aa: CASSISRPRRAFF
cdr3_nt: TGTGCCAGTAGTATATCCCGCCCACGACGAGCTTTCTTT

v_call: TRBV19
clone_size: once
d_call: TRBD1
j_call: TRBJ1-1
cdr3_aa: CASSPLTGGNTEAFF
cdr3_nt: TGTGCCAGTAGTCCCTTGACAGGGGGGAACACTGAAGCTTTCTTT

v_call: TRBV9
clone_size: few
d_call: TRBD2
j_call: TRBJ2-1
cdr3_aa: CASSVISRGGNNEQFF
cdr3_nt: TGTGCCAGCAGCGTAATCTCGCGGGGGGGAAACAATGAGCAGTTCTTC

v_call: TRBV19
clone_size: .
d_call: TRBD2
j_call: TRBJ2-6
cdr3_aa: CASSMRSGSRSGANVLTF
cdr3_nt: TGTGCCAGTAGTATGAGAAGCGGGAGCCGGTCTGGGGCCAACGTCCTGACTTTC

v_call: TRBV11-3
clone_size: .
d_call: TRBD2
j_call: TRBJ2-1
cdr3_aa: CASSLSGRDIGTSGDNEQFF
cdr3_nt: TGTGCCAGCAGCTTATCGGGTCGGGACATCGGGACTAGCGGGGACAATGAGCAGTTCTTC

v_call: TRBV7-7
clone_size: .
d_call: TRBD1
j_call: TRBJ1-5
cdr3_aa: CASSLEGQNNQPQHF
cdr3_nt: TGTGCCAGCAGCTTGGAGGGACAGAACAATCAGCCCCAGCATTTT